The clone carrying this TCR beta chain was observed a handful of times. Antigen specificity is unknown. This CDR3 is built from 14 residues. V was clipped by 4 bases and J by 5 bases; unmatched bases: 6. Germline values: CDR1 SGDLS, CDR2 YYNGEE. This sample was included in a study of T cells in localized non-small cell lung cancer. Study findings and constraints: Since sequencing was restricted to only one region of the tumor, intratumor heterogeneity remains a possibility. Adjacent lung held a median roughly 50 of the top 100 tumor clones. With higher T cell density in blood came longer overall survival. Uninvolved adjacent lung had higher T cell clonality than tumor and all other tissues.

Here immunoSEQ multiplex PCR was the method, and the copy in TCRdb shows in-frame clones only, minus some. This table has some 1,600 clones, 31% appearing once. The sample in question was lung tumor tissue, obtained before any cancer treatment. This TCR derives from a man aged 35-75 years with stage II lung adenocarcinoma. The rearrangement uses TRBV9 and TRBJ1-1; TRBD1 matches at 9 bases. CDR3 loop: CASSPGTGRTEAFF. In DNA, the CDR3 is TGTGCCAGCAGCCCTGGGACAGGGAGAACTGAAGCTTTCTTT.